Listed below are T cell receptor beta chains from one sample, sequenced in a study of beta chain features in type 1 diabetes. Sequencing used immunoSEQ multiplex PCR; TCRdb keeps in-frame clones, though not all of them. The data show a few hundred thousand clones, about 32% seen once. The sample consisted of naive CD4+ T cells from blood. Source of these receptors: a young man in good health. Both conserved end residues are part of each CDR3. Fields, in order: J gene, V gene, clone size, D gene, CDR3 length, CDR3 protein, CDR3 DNA. A D gene is named only where the DNA matches it firmly. Some rows have no size entry. The others give once, few or many, or a class for an expanded clone.

J: TRBJ2-3
V: TRBV10-3
size: -
D: -
length: 12
CDR3: CAISERTDTQYF
DNA: TGTGCCATCAGTGAAAGAACAGATACGCAGTATTTT

J: TRBJ2-3
V: TRBV5-1
size: -
D: -
length: 13
CDR3: CASSYAGSDTQYF
DNA: TGCGCCAGCAGCTACGCGGGATCCGATACGCAGTATTTT

J: TRBJ2-5
V: TRBV29-1
size: few
D: -
length: 12
CDR3: CSVSGGTETQYF
DNA: TGCAGCGTTTCCGGCGGGACGGAGACCCAGTACTTC

J: TRBJ2-1
V: TRBV4-2
size: once
D: -
length: 15
CDR3: CASSPPAGGVHEQFF
DNA: TGTGCCAGCAGCCCCCCAGCAGGCGGAGTCCATGAGCAGTTCTTC

J: TRBJ2-7
V: TRBV30
size: few
D: -
length: 16
CDR3: CAWRPHWTDVNYEQYF
DNA: TGTGCCTGGAGGCCACATTGGACGGACGTAAACTACGAGCAGTACTTC

J: TRBJ1-2
V: TRBV6-5
size: -
D: -
length: 13
CDR3: CASRLDPNYGYTF
DNA: TGTGCCAGCAGGTTGGACCCTAACTATGGCTACACCTTC

J: TRBJ2-7
V: TRBV4-3
size: few
D: -
length: 15
CDR3: CASSQETELSYEQYF
DNA: TGCGCCAGCAGCCAAGAAACAGAGCTTTCCTACGAGCAGTACTTC

J: TRBJ2-1
V: TRBV6-7
size: few
D: TRBD2
length: 16
CDR3: CASTYVGLAGEGEQFF
DNA: TGTGCCAGCACCTACGTGGGACTAGCGGGAGAAGGTGAGCAGTTCTTC

J: TRBJ2-3
V: TRBV5-6
size: -
D: -
length: 11
CDR3: CASSLRGTQYF
DNA: TGTGCCAGCAGCTTGAGGGGTACGCAGTATTTT

J: TRBJ2-5
V: TRBV10-3
size: few
D: -
length: 14
CDR3: CAISALRGHETQYF
DNA: TGTGCCATCAGCGCACTCAGAGGTCACGAGACCCAGTACTTC

J: TRBJ2-1
V: TRBV12-5
size: -
D: TRBD2
length: 15
CDR3: CASGPDSGSRGEQFF
DNA: TGTGCTAGTGGCCCCGACAGCGGGAGTAGGGGTGAGCAGTTCTTC

J: TRBJ2-7
V: TRBV9
size: few
D: -
length: 17
CDR3: CASSPSRSAGGSYEQYF
DNA: TGTGCCAGCAGCCCAAGTAGGTCGGCAGGAGGTTCCTACGAGCAGTACTTC

J: TRBJ2-2
V: TRBV5-4
size: few
D: -
length: 17
CDR3: CASSLGRVSVGTGELFF
DNA: TGTGCCAGCAGCTTAGGTCGAGTGAGTGTGGGCACCGGGGAGCTGTTTTTT

J: TRBJ2-3
V: TRBV9
size: -
D: -
length: 16
CDR3: CASSGHRRSSLDTQYF
DNA: TGTGCCAGCAGCGGTCACAGGAGGAGCTCGTTAGATACGCAGTATTTT

J: TRBJ2-3
V: TRBV25-1
size: few
D: -
length: 16
CDR3: CASSDTGAVSTDTQYF
DNA: TGTGCCAGCAGTGATACGGGTGCAGTTAGCACAGATACGCAGTATTTT

J: TRBJ2-7
V: TRBV30
size: few
D: -
length: 13
CDR3: CAWGRGAPYEQYF
DNA: TGTGCCTGGGGCCGAGGGGCCCCCTACGAGCAGTACTTC

J: TRBJ2-1
V: TRBV10-3
size: -
D: -
length: 15
CDR3: CAISESEGNRIEQFF
DNA: TGTGCCATCAGTGAGTCTGAGGGGAACAGGATTGAGCAGTTCTTC

J: TRBJ2-1
V: TRBV29-1
size: -
D: -
length: 11
CDR3: CSVEPYREQFF
DNA: TGCAGCGTTGAACCGTATAGGGAGCAGTTCTTC

J: TRBJ1-2
V: TRBV7-9
size: -
D: TRBD1
length: 12
CDR3: CATLGTGGGYTF
DNA: TGTGCCACCCTCGGAACAGGGGGTGGCTACACCTTC

J: TRBJ2-7
V: TRBV30
size: -
D: -
length: 15
CDR3: CAWSSRGFPGPEQYF
DNA: TGTGCCTGGAGTAGCCGGGGCTTCCCAGGGCCCGAGCAGTACTTC